The 5 T cell receptor beta chains in this list originate from one sample, sequenced in a study of response to subunit inactivated influenza vaccine. TCRdb re-called the RT-PCR reads through MiXCR, storing one row per CDR3 protein. The sample includes around 530,000 distinct CDR3 sequences, 10% to 15% of them seen just once. Source: PBMCs from blood, taken on the day of vaccination. Source of these receptors: a man aged 50-60 years who received an inactivated influenza vaccine.

This clonotype occurred many times. V gene TRBV7-2 combines with J gene TRBJ2-1; D is undetermined. Germline assignment: CDR1 SGHTA and CDR2 FQGNSA. With 1 base removed from V and 4 bases from J, the gap between germline ends came to 11 bases. The CDR3 has 15 amino acids. This CDR3 is CASSLGGVIYNEQFF. The CDR3 region has the DNA TGTGCCAGCAGCTTAGGTGGGGTTATTTACAATGAGCAGTTCTTC.

The chain links TRBV11-2 to TRBJ2-7; 12 bases fit TRBD2. CDR1 is SGHAT, CDR2 FQNNGV, per germline. V gave up 3 bases and J gave up 7 bases; unmatched junction bases: 10. The CDR3 has 16 amino acids. CDR3 loop: CASSFWPRLAGGEQYF. CDR3 nucleotide sequence: TGTGCCAGCAGCTTTTGGCCGAGGCTAGCGGGAGGGGAGCAGTACTTC.

The chain couples TRBV5-1 to TRBJ2-6; weak D call: TRBD2 (5 bases). The CDR3 has 18 amino acids. V was clipped by 0 bases and J by 0 bases, with 13 bases between them. CDR1 is SGHRS, CDR2 YFSETQ, per germline. Here the CDR3 DNA reads TGCGCCAGCAGCTTGGGAGGGTTAAGTGGCTCTGGGGCCAACGTCCTGACTTTC. It encodes CASSLGGLSGSGANVLTF. The complete variable domain, with remaining parts taken from reference TRBV5-1 and TRBJ2-6, reads KAGVTQTPRYLIKTRGQQVTLSCSPISGHRSVSWYQQTPGQGLQFLFEYFSETQRNKGNFPGRFSGRQFSNSRSEMNVSTLELGDSALYLCASSLGGLSGSGANVLTFGAGSRLTVL.

This clonotype was recorded a few times. The chain uses TRBV4-3 and TRBJ1-5, with D possibly TRBD1 on 5 matching bases. V lost 0 bases, J lost 1 base, and 10 bases lay in between. In germline, CDR1 is LGHNA, CDR2 YSLEER. The CDR3 is made up of 16 amino acids. Here the CDR3 DNA reads TGCGCCAGCAGCCAAGATGCAGGGCCCAGCAATCAGCCCCAGCATTTT. It translates to CASSQDAGPSNQPQHF.

This clonotype has just a few counts. The chain carries TRBV12-5 and TRBJ2-5; TRBD2 matches at 7 bases. This CDR3 is built from 15 residues. Germline V gene sequence: CDR1 LGHNT, CDR2 FRNRAP. With V trimmed by 1 base and J by 1 base, 3 bases remained unmatched. Written as DNA, the CDR3 is TGTGCTAGTGGTTTGGGCACGGGGGGCCAAGAGACCCAGTACTTC. This translates into CASGLGTGGQETQYF.